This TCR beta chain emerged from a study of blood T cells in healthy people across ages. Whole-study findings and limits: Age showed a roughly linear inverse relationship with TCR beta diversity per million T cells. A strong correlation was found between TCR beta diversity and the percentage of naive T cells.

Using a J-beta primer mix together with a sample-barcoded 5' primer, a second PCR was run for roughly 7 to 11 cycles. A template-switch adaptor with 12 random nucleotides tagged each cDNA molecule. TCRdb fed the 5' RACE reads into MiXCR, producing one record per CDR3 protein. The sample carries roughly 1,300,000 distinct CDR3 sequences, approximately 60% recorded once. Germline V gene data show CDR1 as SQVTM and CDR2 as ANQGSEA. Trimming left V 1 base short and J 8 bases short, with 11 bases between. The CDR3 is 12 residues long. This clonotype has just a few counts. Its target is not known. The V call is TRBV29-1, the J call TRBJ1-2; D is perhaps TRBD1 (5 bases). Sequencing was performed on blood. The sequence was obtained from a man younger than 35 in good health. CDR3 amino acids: CSVEGSRDGYTF. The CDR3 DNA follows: TGCAGCGTTGAAGGGTCGCGGGACGGCTACACCTTC.